This is a list of T cell receptor beta chains from one sample in a study of spatial heterogeneity in lung cancer. Via MiXCR, TCRdb re-called the 5' RACE reads, giving one row per CDR3 protein. The repertoire holds fewer than 50,000 distinct CDR3 sequences, with over 9.5% as singletons. Sequenced here: PBMCs, sampled at follow-up. These receptors all stem from a female donor with early-stage non-small cell lung cancer. Both conserved end residues are part of each CDR3. Fields, in order: V gene, J gene, D gene, CDR3 length, clone size, CDR3 protein, CDR3 DNA. The D gene is left open where the match is weak. Size values are once, few and many counts, or a class for expanded clones, and some rows have none.

TRBV30	TRBJ1-4	NA	14	few	CAWSPGRPTEKLFF	TGTGCCTGGAGTCCCGGTAGGCCCACTGAAAAACTGTTTTTT
TRBV30	TRBJ1-1	NA	13	many	CAWRQGLNTEAFF	TGTGCCTGGAGACAGGGTCTGAACACTGAAGCTTTCTTT
TRBV5-1	TRBJ1-1	TRBD1	14	NA	CASSPADRGREAFF	TGCGCCAGCAGCCCAGCCGACAGGGGCCGTGAAGCTTTCTTT
TRBV20-1	TRBJ1-4	NA	11	many	CSALGEEKLFF	TGCAGTGCTCTGGGGGAGGAAAAACTGTTTTTT
TRBV20-1	TRBJ2-7	NA	14	many	CSARGPGNSNEQYF	TGCAGTGCTAGGGGGCCAGGGAACTCGAACGAGCAGTACTTC
TRBV5-1	TRBJ1-2	TRBD1	15	NA	CASSPGDRLSYGYTF	TGCGCCAGCAGCCCAGGGGACAGATTAAGCTATGGCTACACCTTC
TRBV4-2	TRBJ2-3	NA	13	NA	CASSQTIVGTQYF	TGTGCCAGCAGCCAGACGATAGTGGGTACGCAGTATTTT
TRBV7-9	TRBJ1-4	TRBD1	18	NA	CASSLGQGRGATNEKLFF	TGTGCCAGCAGCTTAGGACAGGGAAGGGGTGCAACTAATGAAAAACTGTTTTTT
TRBV28	TRBJ2-3	TRBD2	16	many	CASSSTSGGSADTQYF	TGTGCCAGCAGTTCCACTAGCGGGGGTAGCGCAGATACGCAGTATTTT
TRBV15	TRBJ2-1	NA	15	few	CATSRVGRTDNEQFF	TGTGCCACCAGCAGAGTGGGCAGGACGGACAATGAGCAGTTCTTC
TRBV28	TRBJ1-1	TRBD1	16	many	CASSWTPGGGRIEAFF	TGTGCCAGCAGTTGGACTCCGGGAGGGGGCAGAATTGAAGCTTTCTTT
TRBV7-8	TRBJ2-5	TRBD1	16	many	CASSLGPGTGRETQYF	TGTGCCAGCAGCTTGGGACCCGGGACAGGGAGAGAGACCCAGTACTTC
TRBV20-1	TRBJ1-2	TRBD1	13	few	CSAPGQGNYGYTF	TGCAGTGCCCCGGGACAGGGGAACTATGGCTACACCTTC
TRBV7-9	TRBJ1-3	NA	15	NA	CASSLDASPSYTIYF	TGTGCCAGCAGCTTAGACGCTTCTCCCAGCTACACCATATATTTT
TRBV20-1	TRBJ2-1	NA	14	few	CSARRDVVLNEQFF	TGCAGTGCTAGACGGGATGTTGTGTTGAATGAGCAGTTCTTC
TRBV5-5	TRBJ2-7	NA	12	many	CASSLGTKEQYF	TGTGCCAGCAGCTTGGGGACTAAGGAGCAGTACTTC
TRBV14	TRBJ2-5	NA	14	NA	CASSHHVVSETQYF	TGTGCCAGCAGCCATCATGTGGTATCCGAGACCCAGTACTTC
TRBV6-5	TRBJ2-7	NA	15	many	CASSYSPQGIHEQYF	TGTGCCAGCAGTTACTCCCCCCAGGGGATCCACGAGCAGTACTTC
TRBV7-9	TRBJ2-3	TRBD2	15	NA	CASSLERGATDTQYF	TGTGCCAGCAGCTTAGAGCGGGGGGCGACAGATACGCAGTATTTT
TRBV12-3/TRBV12-4	TRBJ1-2	TRBD1	15	many	CASSPKTGGFYGYTF	TGTGCCAGCAGCCCGAAGACAGGGGGCTTCTATGGCTACACCTTC
TRBV6-2/TRBV6-3	TRBJ1-1	NA	14	few	CASSYRSGTTEAFF	TGTGCCAGCAGTTACCGTTCAGGGACCACTGAAGCTTTCTTT
TRBV19	TRBJ2-2	NA	14	many	CASSITGSTGELFF	TGTGCCAGTAGTATCACAGGGTCCACCGGGGAGCTGTTTTTT
TRBV29-1	TRBJ1-1	NA	13	medium-sized	CSVAGGSNTEAFF	TGCAGCGTTGCTGGGGGATCGAACACTGAAGCTTTCTTT
TRBV20-1	TRBJ2-7	NA	13	many	CSASSPTYYEQYF	TGCAGTGCTAGCAGCCCAACCTACTACGAGCAGTACTTC
TRBV20-1	TRBJ1-6	TRBD1	11	many	CSARAGTALHF	TGCAGTGCTAGAGCAGGGACAGCCCTCCACTTT
TRBV27	TRBJ2-1	TRBD1	16	NA	CASSLSTGELDNEQFF	TGTGCCAGCAGTTTATCGACAGGGGAATTGGACAATGAGCAGTTCTTC
TRBV20-1	TRBJ2-7	TRBD2	14	NA	CSAILAGGSYEQYF	TGCAGTGCCATACTAGCGGGGGGCTCCTACGAGCAGTACTTC
TRBV3-1	TRBJ1-6	NA	12	NA	CASSPLGSPLHF	TGTGCCAGCAGCCCGCTAGGATCACCCCTCCACTTT
TRBV5-1	TRBJ2-2	TRBD1	15	many	CASSLATGGTGELFF	TGCGCCAGCAGCTTGGCGACAGGGGGAACCGGGGAGCTGTTTTTT
TRBV10-3	TRBJ2-3	TRBD1	15	NA	CASESGTGVPDTQYF	TGTGCCAGCGAGTCCGGGACAGGGGTCCCAGATACGCAGTATTTT
TRBV9	TRBJ2-1	NA	15	many	CASTERDAPYNEQFF	TGTGCCAGCACCGAGAGGGACGCTCCCTACAATGAGCAGTTCTTC
TRBV7-2	TRBJ1-3	NA	16	NA	CASSLASGSSGNTIYF	TGTGCCAGCAGCTTAGCATCGGGCAGCTCTGGAAACACCATATATTTT
TRBV7-2	TRBJ2-2	TRBD2	18	many	CASSLFSSGGGNTGELFF	TGTGCCAGCAGCTTATTCTCTAGCGGGGGTGGTAACACCGGGGAGCTGTTTTTT
TRBV2	TRBJ2-5	NA	11	many	CASSVGETQYF	TGTGCCAGCAGTGTGGGAGAGACCCAGTACTTC
TRBV3-1	TRBJ1-2	NA	14	many	CASSPGADRGGYTF	TGTGCCAGCAGCCCCGGGGCCGACCGGGGGGGCTACACCTTC
TRBV7-2	TRBJ2-3	NA	16	many	CASSQTDRRSTDTQYF	TGTGCCAGCAGCCAAACAGACAGGAGAAGCACAGATACGCAGTATTTT
TRBV10-1	TRBJ1-1	TRBD1	13	NA	CASSSGGTGKAFF	TGCGCCAGCAGTTCGGGGGGGACAGGTAAAGCTTTCTTT
TRBV19	TRBJ2-6	TRBD2	18	NA	CASSRGLAGRSGANVLTF	TGTGCCAGTAGTAGGGGACTAGCGGGCCGGTCTGGGGCCAACGTCCTGACTTTC
TRBV29-1	TRBJ2-7	NA	11	many	CSVAVAYEQYF	TGCAGCGTTGCGGTTGCCTACGAGCAGTACTTC
TRBV7-2	TRBJ1-1	NA	15	few	CASSLAGEMNTEAFF	TGTGCCAGCAGCTTAGCCGGCGAAATGAACACTGAAGCTTTCTTT
TRBV25-1	TRBJ1-1	TRBD1	14	many	CASRPGTGNTEAFF	TGTGCCAGCAGGCCCGGGACAGGGAACACTGAAGCTTTCTTT
TRBV7-6	TRBJ2-5	TRBD2	14	few	CASTSGAGGQTQYF	TGTGCCAGCACCAGTGGGGCGGGGGGTCAAACCCAGTACTTC
TRBV6-2/TRBV6-3	TRBJ1-1	NA	13	NA	CASSAVGGTEAFF	TGTGCCAGCAGTGCGGTAGGGGGCACTGAAGCTTTCTTT
TRBV7-6	TRBJ2-3	NA	12	NA	CASSRTIDTQYF	TGTGCCAGCAGCCGGACCATAGATACGCAGTATTTT
TRBV7-2	TRBJ1-2	NA	13	NA	CASTQPPSKFYTF	TGTGCCAGCACCCAGCCTCCCAGCAAATTCTACACCTTC
TRBV30	TRBJ1-6	NA	13	many	CARKGSYNSPLHF	TGTGCCCGCAAGGGCTCCTATAATTCACCCCTCCACTTT
TRBV28	TRBJ2-7	NA	12	many	CASSRPVGEQYF	TGTGCCAGCAGCCGCCCAGTCGGCGAGCAGTACTTC
TRBV28	TRBJ1-2	NA	14	many	CASSPRTPGYGYTF	TGTGCCAGCAGCCCTCGGACCCCGGGGTATGGCTACACCTTC